This TCR beta chain was captured in a study of T cells in Graves' hyperthyroidism and ophthalmopathy. Trimming took 11 bases from V and 8 from J, leaving 9 bases between them. Germline CDR1 and CDR2: MDHEN and SYDVKM. This CDR3 has 10 amino acids. Study results and caveats: Blood also contained most expanded thyroid clonotypes above 0.001.

The CDR3 regions of TCR beta were amplified from RNA transcripts. An initial round of RT-PCR targeting the TCR CDR3 relied on the HTBI primer set. TCRdb re-analysed the multiplex PCR reads in MiXCR, keeping a single row per CDR3 protein. Found here are hundreds of thousands of distinct CDR3 sequences, approximately 40% of them singletons; the top ten hold approximately 8.7%. Remarks on this clonotype: Its target is not known.

This clonotype originated in a man aged 18-30 years with Graves' hyperthyroidism. The chain couples TRBV28 to TRBJ1-4, with D unresolved. Specimen: blood. CDR3: CAPSEEKLFF. The CDR3 DNA sequence: TGTGCCCCCTCCGAGGAAAAACTGTTTTTT.